This T cell receptor (beta chain) was found in a study of early T cells in non-severe SARS-CoV-2 infection. Study at large: Sequenced bulk RNA came from whole blood that was unsorted, and chains were unpaired.

This clonotype appeared a few times. What it recognizes is unknown. V was trimmed by 6 bases and J by 4 bases, leaving 20 bases between them. This CDR3 has 16 amino acids. General observations from the study: There was a bias toward anti-spike CD8 responses in VDJdb matching, which missed private and CD4 specificities.

Researchers tagged individual cDNA molecules with unique molecular identifiers. TCRdb re-called the 5' RACE reads through MiXCR, storing one row per CDR3 protein. The sample contains tens of thousands of distinct CDR3 sequences, approximately 12% of which appear only once. The receptor's source is an adult who was a healthcare worker with PCR-confirmed SARS-CoV-2 infection or an uninfected control (not recorded which). The J gene is TRBJ2-3, the V gene TRBV12-3 or TRBV12-4; TRBD2 is a possible D gene (6 bases). Sample: whole blood, taken at baseline. The DNA of the CDR3 is TGTGCCAGCAGGTGGGGGAGACGCGGGAAATCAGATACGCAGTATTTT. Translated, it gives CASRWGRRGKSDTQYF.